Given below is one T cell receptor (beta chain) in context. Method: immunoSEQ multiplex PCR; TCRdb's copy keeps in-frame clones and lacks some. The sample consists of about 350,000 clones, more than 75% of them appearing once. This CDR3 is built from 13 residues. With 5 bases clipped from V and 10 bases from J, the junction kept 9 bases outside the gene matches. Germline V lookup: CDR1 LGHNT, CDR2 FRNRAP. This sample is drawn from a study of Ad26.COV2.S vaccination and SARS-CoV-2 variants. The overall study: The donor was enrolled in the Ad26.COV2.S arm of the COV1001 trial.

The treatment: around 19 received Ad26.COV2.S at low or high dose, single or two shots; roughly five received placebo; per-sample allocation not given. Repertoires come from day 63 after the first vaccine or placebo injection. This chain connects TRBV12-5 to TRBJ2-5; 8 bases match TRBD1. The sequencing here drew on peripheral blood, taken in a trial of Ad26.COV2.S vaccine versus placebo. The sequence came from a person aged 18-60 years who received the Ad26.COV2.S COVID-19 vaccine or a placebo. This CDR3 is CASGRRTGPNQYF. The CDR3 DNA reads TGTGCTAGTGGTCGACGGACAGGGCCCAACCAGTACTTC.